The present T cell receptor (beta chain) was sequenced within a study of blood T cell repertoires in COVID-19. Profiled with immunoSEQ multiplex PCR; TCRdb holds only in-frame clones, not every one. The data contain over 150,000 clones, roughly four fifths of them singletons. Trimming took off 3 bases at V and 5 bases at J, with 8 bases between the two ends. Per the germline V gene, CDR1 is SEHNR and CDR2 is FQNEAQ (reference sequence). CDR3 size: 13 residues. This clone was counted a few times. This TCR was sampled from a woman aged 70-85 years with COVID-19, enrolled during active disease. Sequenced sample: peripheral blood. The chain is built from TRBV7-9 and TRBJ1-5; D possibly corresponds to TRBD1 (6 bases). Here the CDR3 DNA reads TGTGCCAGCAGCTTCGAGGGGGATCAGCCCCAGCATTTT. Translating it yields CASSFEGDQPQHF. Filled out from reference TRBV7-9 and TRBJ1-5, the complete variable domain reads DTGVSQNPRHKITKRGQNVTFRCDPISEHNRLYWYRQTLGQGPEFLTYFQNEAQLEKSRLLSDRFSAERPKGSFSTLEIQRTEQGDSAMYLCASSFEGDQPQHFGDGTRLSIL.